The entry below describes one T cell receptor (beta chain). The ends lost 7 bases at V and 0 bases at J; junction bases unmatched: 9. There are 16 residues in the CDR3. The germline V gene encodes CDR1 LNHDA and CDR2 SQIVND (reference sequence). Authors' processing steps: Reference gene primers were amplified, and this amplification served to estimate nucleated cell counts. Clones were sequenced by immunoSEQ multiplex PCR, and TCRdb holds only the in-frame ones, with some missing. V, J and clone size are taken as reported in that table, and D and trimming were inferred from the DNA itself. The sample holds approximately 76,000 clones, 70% to 80% seen once. The data derive from a study of blood T cell repertoires in COVID-19. Study-level background: Collection of acute and convalescent COVID-19 samples took place in the United States, Italy and Spain.

The rearrangement joins TRBV19 to TRBJ1-1; 9 bases are shared with TRBD1. The source is a woman in her 70s with acute or convalescent COVID-19. Sample: peripheral blood. The CDR3 DNA follows: TGTGCCAGTACCGTTTGGACAGGGGCTATGAACACTGAAGCTTTCTTT. It encodes CASTVWTGAMNTEAFF.